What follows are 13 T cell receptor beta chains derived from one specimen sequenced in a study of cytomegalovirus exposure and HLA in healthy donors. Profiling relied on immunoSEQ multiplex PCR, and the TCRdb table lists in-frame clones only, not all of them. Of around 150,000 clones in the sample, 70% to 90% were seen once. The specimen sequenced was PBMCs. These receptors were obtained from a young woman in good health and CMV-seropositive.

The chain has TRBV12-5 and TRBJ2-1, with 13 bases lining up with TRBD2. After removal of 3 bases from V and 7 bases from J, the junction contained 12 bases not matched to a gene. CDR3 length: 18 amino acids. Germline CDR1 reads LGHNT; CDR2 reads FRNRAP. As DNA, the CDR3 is TGTGCTAGTGGTTTTGTTACTAGCGGGAGGGCCGATTTAAATGAGCAGTTCTTC. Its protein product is CASGFVTSGRADLNEQFF.

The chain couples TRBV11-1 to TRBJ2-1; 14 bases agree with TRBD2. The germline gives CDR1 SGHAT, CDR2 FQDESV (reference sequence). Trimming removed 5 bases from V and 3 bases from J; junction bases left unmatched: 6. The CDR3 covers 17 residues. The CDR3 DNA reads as TGTGCCAGCAGCACCGGGACTAGCGGGAGCATCTACAATGAGCAGTTCTTC. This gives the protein CASSTGTSGSIYNEQFF.

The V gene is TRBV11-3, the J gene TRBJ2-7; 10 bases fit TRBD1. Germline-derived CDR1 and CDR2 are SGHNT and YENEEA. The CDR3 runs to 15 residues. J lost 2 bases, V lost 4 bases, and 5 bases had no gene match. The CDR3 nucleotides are TGTGCCAGCAGCTCGTCCGGGACAGGGGCCTACGAGCAGTACTTC. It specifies CASSSSGTGAYEQYF.

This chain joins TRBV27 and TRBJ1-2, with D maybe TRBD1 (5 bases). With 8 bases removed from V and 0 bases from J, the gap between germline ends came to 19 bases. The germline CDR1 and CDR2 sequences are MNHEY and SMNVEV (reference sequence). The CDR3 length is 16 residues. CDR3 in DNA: TGTGCCAGCCAGGGCCGGGGGGGAGCAACTAACTATGGCTACACCTTC. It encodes CASQGRGGATNYGYTF.

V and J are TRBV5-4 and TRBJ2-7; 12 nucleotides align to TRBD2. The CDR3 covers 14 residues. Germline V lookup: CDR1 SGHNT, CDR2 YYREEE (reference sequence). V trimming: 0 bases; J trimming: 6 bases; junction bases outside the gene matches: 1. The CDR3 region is CASSLASGRAEQYF. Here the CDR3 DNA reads TGTGCCAGCAGCTTGGCTAGCGGGAGGGCCGAGCAGTACTTC.

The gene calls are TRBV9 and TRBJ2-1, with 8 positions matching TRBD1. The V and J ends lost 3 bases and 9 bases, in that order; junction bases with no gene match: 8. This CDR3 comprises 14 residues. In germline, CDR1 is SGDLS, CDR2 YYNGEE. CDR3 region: CASSDWTGRGEQFF. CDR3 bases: TGTGCCAGCAGCGACTGGACAGGGCGGGGTGAGCAGTTCTTC.

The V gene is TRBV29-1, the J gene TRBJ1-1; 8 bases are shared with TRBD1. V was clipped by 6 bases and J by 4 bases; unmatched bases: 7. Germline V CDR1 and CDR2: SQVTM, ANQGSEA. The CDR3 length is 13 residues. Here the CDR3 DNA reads TGCAGCGTGCGACAGGGGCGAGGCACTGAAGCTTTCTTT. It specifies CSVRQGRGTEAFF.

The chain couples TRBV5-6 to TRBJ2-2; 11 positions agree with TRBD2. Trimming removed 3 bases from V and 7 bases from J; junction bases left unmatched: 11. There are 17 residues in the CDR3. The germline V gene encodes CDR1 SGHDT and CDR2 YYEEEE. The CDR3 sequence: CASSSRLAGGPFGELFF. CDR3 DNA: TGTGCCAGCAGCTCCCGGTTAGCGGGAGGGCCATTCGGGGAGCTGTTTTTT.

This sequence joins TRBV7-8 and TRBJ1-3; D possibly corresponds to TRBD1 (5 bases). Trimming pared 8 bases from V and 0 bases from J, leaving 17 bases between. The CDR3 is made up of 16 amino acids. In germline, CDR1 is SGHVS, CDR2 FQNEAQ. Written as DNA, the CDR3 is TGTGCCAGCGGTAGAGGGAGGGGATTCTCTGGAAACACCATATATTTT. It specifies CASGRGRGFSGNTIYF.

CDR3 DNA sequence: TGTGCCAGCAGCCCGACAGGGGGAACTAATGAAAAACTGTTTTTT. This sequence encodes CASSPTGGTNEKLFF. This chain links TRBV11-3 with TRBJ1-4; 9 bases are a match to TRBD1. The V gene's germline CDR1 is SGHNT and CDR2 YENEEA. The V gene end was trimmed by 5 bases and the J gene end by 1 base; junction bases not matched to a gene: 2. The CDR3 loop spans 15 amino acids. The complete variable domain, with remaining parts taken from reference TRBV11-3 and TRBJ1-4, reads EAGVVQSPRYKIIEKKQPVAFWCNPISGHNTLYWYLQNLGQGPELLIRYENEEAVDDSQLPKDRFSAERLKGVDSTLKIQPAELGDSAVYLCASSPTGGTNEKLFFGSGTQLSVL.

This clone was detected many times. In DNA form, the CDR3 reads TGTGCCAGCAGTTTACCGACTAGCGGGAGGGCCCGGGAGACCCAGTACTTC. It is translated as CASSLPTSGRARETQYF. The rearrangement uses TRBV28 and TRBJ2-5; the match to TRBD2 covers 14 bases. V lost 2 bases and J lost 5; bases outside the gene matches: 7. This CDR3 spans 17 amino acids. CDR1 and CDR2 from the germline V gene are MDHEN and SYDVKM.

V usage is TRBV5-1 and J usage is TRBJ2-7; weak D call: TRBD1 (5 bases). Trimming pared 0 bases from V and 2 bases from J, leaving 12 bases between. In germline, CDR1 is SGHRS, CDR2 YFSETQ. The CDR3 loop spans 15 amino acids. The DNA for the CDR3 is TGCGCCAGCAGCTTGGGTGGGGCCGATCCCTACGAGCAGTACTTC. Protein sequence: CASSLGGADPYEQYF.

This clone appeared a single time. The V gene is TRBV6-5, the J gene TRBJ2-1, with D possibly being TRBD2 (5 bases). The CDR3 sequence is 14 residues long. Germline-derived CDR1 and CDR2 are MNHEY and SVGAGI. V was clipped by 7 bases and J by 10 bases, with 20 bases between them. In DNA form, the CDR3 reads TGTGCCAGCAATCGGCTCGGAGGCCGCGGGGAGCAGTTCTTC. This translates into CASNRLGGRGEQFF.